This section outlines one TCR beta chain sequence together with its context. Its cognate antigen is unknown. The sample belongs to a study of cytomegalovirus exposure and HLA in healthy donors. There are 16 residues in the CDR3. PCR amplification relied on 60 Vbeta primers (plus 13 Jbeta primers). Assay: immunoSEQ multiplex PCR; the TCRdb copy retains only in-frame clones and omits some. The table lists about 130,000 clones, about two thirds of them singletons, with less than 3.5% in the top ten. Overall study results and limits: In a later analysis, parvovirus B19, influenza, CMV and Epstein-Barr virus appeared linked to several top co-occurrence clusters. Later analysis reportedly placed an Asian-associated ancestry cluster below the roughly 700-donor mean in N-insertions. Presence/absence analyses supposed approximately even sequencing depth among donors. By a later analysis, the bulk of CMV-associated TCR beta chains appeared HLA-restricted.

This sequence joins TRBV12-2 and TRBJ2-3; TRBD1, the table's D call, was not compared with the DNA. TRBV12-2 counts as a pseudogene. The receptor's source is a human donor in good health. Specimen: PBMCs. CDR3 coding DNA: TGTGCAAGTCGCTTAAAACAGGGGGTGCAGACAGATACGCAGTATTTT. Its translation: CASRLKQGVQTDTQYF.